The source of this T cell receptor (beta chain) is a study of shared clonotypes between healthy human individuals. In the study overall: Each donor contributed plates that comprised three CD4 naive, three CD4 memory, two CD8 naive and one CD8 memory.

Profiled with immunoSEQ multiplex PCR; TCRdb holds only in-frame clones, not every one. The sample shows around 2.5 million clones, under 95% of them seen only once. The source of this sequence is a man younger than 30 in good health. Some clones in this sample may be carry-over from other donors' samples. The sequencing input was naive CD4+ T cells from PBMCs. The subset denotes: CD45RA+ positively selected.

The CDR3 region has the DNA TGTGCCAGCTCAGGGACAAATAGCAATCAGCCCCAGCATTTT. It yields the protein CASSGTNSNQPQHF. The J gene is TRBJ1-5, the V gene TRBV18; weak D call: TRBD1 (6 bases). V lost 5 bases, J lost 0 bases, and 8 bases lay in between. The CDR3 consists of 14 residues. Germline values: CDR1 KGHSH, CDR2 LQKENI.